This is a list of T cell receptor beta chains from one sample in a study of radiotherapy plus CTLA-4 blockade in lung cancer. Measured with immunoSEQ multiplex PCR; TCRdb has only the in-frame clones, and not every one. The data contain about 110,000 clones, around 85% of them singletons. The specimen comprised peripheral blood, sampled from a patient treated with radiotherapy plus ipilimumab. These receptors were collected from a human donor with non-small cell lung cancer that progressed on radiotherapy plus ipilimumab. Some clones in this sample may be carry-over from other donors' samples. CDR3s include the opening cysteine and the closing phenylalanine or tryptophan. Each record gives: CDR3 protein, CDR3 length, V gene.

CDR3 protein: CASSQVFPGYNQPQHF; CDR3 length: 16; V gene: TRBV4-2
CDR3 protein: CASSQDLPGSYNSPLHF; CDR3 length: 17; V gene: TRBV4-2
CDR3 protein: CSVARGGIGDTEAFF; CDR3 length: 15; V gene: TRBV29-1
CDR3 protein: CASSVTPGTEAFF; CDR3 length: 13; V gene: TRBV5-4
CDR3 protein: CASSVGIVDVGNTIYF; CDR3 length: 16; V gene: TRBV9
CDR3 protein: CASSPTTGFGELFF; CDR3 length: 14; V gene: TRBV18
CDR3 protein: CSGGRGEGYTF; CDR3 length: 11; V gene: TRBV20-1
CDR3 protein: CAQGTRMCEQYF; CDR3 length: 12; V gene: TRBV21-1
CDR3 protein: CASTLSPGNYGYTF; CDR3 length: 14; V gene: TRBV5-8
CDR3 protein: CASSQEWTASRFF; CDR3 length: 13; V gene: TRBV4-3
CDR3 protein: CASSQDGGSSYEQYF; CDR3 length: 15; V gene: TRBV4-2
CDR3 protein: CASSPIGGPVLAFF; CDR3 length: 14; V gene: TRBV11-2
CDR3 protein: CASSAGSGNTIYF; CDR3 length: 13; V gene: TRBV7-2
CDR3 protein: CASSQVRHTDRASETQYF; CDR3 length: 18; V gene: TRBV4-1
CDR3 protein: CASSTDRGASFRETQYF; CDR3 length: 17; V gene: TRBV7-6
CDR3 protein: CASSLAGSHGGTEAFF; CDR3 length: 16; V gene: TRBV7-6
CDR3 protein: CASSPSRLAGFYEQYF; CDR3 length: 16; V gene: TRBV7-8
CDR3 protein: CASSLGYGTGSETQYF; CDR3 length: 16; V gene: TRBV5-6
CDR3 protein: CASTINQGAKVYGYTF; CDR3 length: 16; V gene: TRBV6-6
CDR3 protein: CASRKGVEQFF; CDR3 length: 11; V gene: TRBV19
CDR3 protein: CASSEEGSLGEQYF; CDR3 length: 14; V gene: TRBV2
CDR3 protein: CASSIPLTDRGQHTEAFF; CDR3 length: 18; V gene: TRBV21-1
CDR3 protein: CASSPLGGQGIFKETQYF; CDR3 length: 18; V gene: TRBV9
CDR3 protein: CASSLGRRVYEQYF; CDR3 length: 14; V gene: TRBV7-2
CDR3 protein: CASWDRRSYTGELFF; CDR3 length: 15; V gene: TRBV2
CDR3 protein: CASSYSDTYEQYF; CDR3 length: 13; V gene: TRBV6-5
CDR3 protein: CASSLETGVNSPLHF; CDR3 length: 15; V gene: TRBV7-9
CDR3 protein: CASSRVNMDEQYF; CDR3 length: 13; V gene: TRBV19
CDR3 protein: CASSPPPRTGELFF; CDR3 length: 14; V gene: TRBV28
CDR3 protein: CAWGTSSNYGYTF; CDR3 length: 13; V gene: TRBV30
CDR3 protein: CAISPGQDQETQYF; CDR3 length: 14; V gene: TRBV10-3
CDR3 protein: CASSELTDTYAQFF; CDR3 length: 14; V gene: TRBV6-1